These 21 T cell receptor beta chains originate from one sample sequenced in a study of blood T cell repertoires in COVID-19. TCRdb's table, derived via immunoSEQ multiplex PCR, lists solely in-frame clones and lacks some. The table shows 65,000 or so clones, with 76% occurring only once. Sequencing was carried out using peripheral blood. The source is a woman aged 45-59 years with active or convalescent COVID-19.

This chain joins TRBV10-3 and TRBJ2-5, with 10 bases identical to TRBD1. CDR3 length: 13 residues. Germline CDR1 ENHRY, CDR2 SYGVKD. Trimming cost V 6 bases and J 4 bases; bases outside gene matches: 2. The CDR3 spells CAISGTGVETQYF. Written as DNA, the CDR3 is TGTGCCATCAGCGGGACAGGGGTAGAGACCCAGTACTTC.

CDR3 nucleotide sequence: TGTGCCAGCAGCCAAGATGCGGCCGGGGAGCTGTTTTTT. This gives the protein CASSQDAAGELFF. The rearrangement links TRBV4-2 to TRBJ2-2; no clear D. Trimming stripped 0 bases from V and 6 bases from J, with 5 bases between. This CDR3 comprises 13 residues. The V gene's germline CDR1 is LGHNA and CDR2 YNFKEQ.

The gene calls are TRBV5-1 and TRBJ1-1; D not resolved. V lost 5 bases and J 5 bases, leaving 16 bases between the germline ends. The CDR3 totals 14 residues. Per germline, CDR1 SGHRS and CDR2 YFSETQ. The CDR3 sequence is CASRRDTVGTEAFF. Written as DNA, the CDR3 is TGCGCCAGCAGACGAGACACCGTAGGTACTGAAGCTTTCTTT.

The rearrangement joins TRBV4-1 to TRBJ1-2; a weak D match, TRBD1 (5 bases). The germline gives CDR1 MGHRA, CDR2 YSYEKL. The CDR3 is 13 amino acids. Trimming took off 0 bases at V and 6 bases at J, with 8 bases between the two ends. The CDR3 is CASSQDRGDGYTF. The CDR3 DNA reads as TGCGCCAGCAGCCAAGATCGGGGGGATGGCTACACCTTC.

The chain links TRBV5-1 to TRBJ2-3; tentatively, D is TRBD2 (6 bases). The CDR3 totals 16 residues. Trimming pared 4 bases from V and 0 bases from J, leaving 15 bases between. Germline V lookup: CDR1 SGHRS, CDR2 YFSETQ. CDR3: CASSIKRASSTDTQYF. CDR3 DNA: TGCGCCAGCAGCATTAAGCGGGCCTCTAGCACAGATACGCAGTATTTT. Complete variable domain (other parts from reference TRBV5-1 and TRBJ2-3): KAGVTQTPRYLIKTRGQQVTLSCSPISGHRSVSWYQQTPGQGLQFLFEYFSETQRNKGNFPGRFSGRQFSNSRSEMNVSTLELGDSALYLCASSIKRASSTDTQYFGPGTRLTVL.

This rearrangement joins TRBV2 to TRBJ1-2; a weak D match, TRBD1 (5 bases). The CDR3 is 15 amino acids. Germline V gene lookup returns CDR1 SNHLY and CDR2 FYNNEI. Trimming removed 7 bases from V and 5 bases from J, with 20 bases in between. In nucleotides, the CDR3 is TGTGCCAGCAAAGGCAGGGTAGGCCCCCCTTATGGCTACACCTTC. Its protein is CASKGRVGPPYGYTF.

J is TRBJ1-2 and V is TRBV6-5, with TRBD1 matching 9 bases. Germline CDR1 reads MNHEY; CDR2 reads SVGAGI. The CDR3 is 15 amino acids. The J segment lost 0 bases and the V segment lost 5 bases, leaving 4 bases of the junction unmatched. CDR3 nucleotides: TGTGCCAGCAGTCGACAGGGGGTCACTAACTATGGCTACACCTTC. Translated, it gives CASSRQGVTNYGYTF.

V and J are TRBV5-6 and TRBJ2-3; 10 bases map to TRBD2. Germline CDR1 and CDR2: SGHDT and YYEEEE. Trimming at V came to 1 base and at J to 2 bases, leaving 7 bases not matched to a gene. CDR3 length equals 17 residues. CDR3 sequence: CASSLRLAGAHTDTQYF. The CDR3 DNA sequence: TGTGCCAGCAGCTTGCGGCTAGCGGGAGCCCACACAGATACGCAGTATTTT.

The chain recombines TRBV18 with TRBJ1-2, with 9 nucleotides matching TRBD1. Losses at the gene ends were 4 bases for V and 2 bases for J; bases not matched to a gene: 2. The CDR3 is 14 amino acids. The germline gives CDR1 KGHSH, CDR2 LQKENI. For the CDR3, the DNA is TGTGCCAGCTCACTGGGGACAGGGAACTATGGCTACACCTTC. Translation gives CASSLGTGNYGYTF.

The chain links TRBV7-9 to TRBJ2-7; 7 bases are shared with TRBD2. The J segment lost 7 bases and the V segment lost 1 base, leaving 1 base of the junction unmatched. The CDR3 is 12 amino acids. Germline loops: CDR1 SEHNR, CDR2 FQNEAQ (reference sequence). CDR3 coding DNA: TGTGCCAGCAGCTTAGGGGGACTAGAGCAGTACTTC. It is translated as CASSLGGLEQYF.

The chain links TRBV6-5 to TRBJ2-1, with TRBD2 matching over 7 bases. The CDR3 contains 14 residues. V lost 6 bases, J lost 0 bases, and 2 bases stayed unmatched. CDR1 is MNHEY, CDR2 SVGAGI, per germline. CDR3 in DNA: TGTGCCAGCAGCCGGGAGGACTCCTACAATGAGCAGTTCTTC. It specifies CASSREDSYNEQFF.

This clone has only a few counts. The rearrangement joins TRBV11-2 to TRBJ2-7; a possible D gene is TRBD2 (5 bases). The germline V and J ends were trimmed by 3 bases and 3 bases, with 15 bases remaining between them. The CDR3 covers 15 residues. Germline V gene sequence: CDR1 SGHAT, CDR2 FQNNGV. The CDR3: CASSFRGRVDYEQYF. Here the CDR3 DNA reads TGTGCCAGCAGCTTCCGGGGTCGGGTTGACTACGAGCAGTACTTC.

This chain links TRBV9 with TRBJ1-1, with 8 bases that match TRBD1. The germline gives CDR1 SGDLS, CDR2 YYNGEE. This CDR3 is built from 14 residues. Trimming removed 2 bases from V and 3 bases from J; junction bases left unmatched: 3. In nucleotides, the CDR3 is TGTGCCAGCAGCGTCCTGGGACAGGACACTGAAGCTTTCTTT. The encoded protein is CASSVLGQDTEAFF.

This rearrangement joins TRBV30 to TRBJ2-3, with 7 bases matching TRBD2. This CDR3 is 14 amino acids long. The germline V gene encodes CDR1 GTSNPN and CDR2 SVGIG (reference sequence). J lost 4 bases, V lost 4 bases, and 8 bases had no gene match. The CDR3 nucleotides read TGTGCCTGGAAAGTGGGCCGGGGGGCAGATACGCAGTATTTT. Translated: CAWKVGRGADTQYF.

The V gene is TRBV29-1, the J gene TRBJ1-2; TRBD1 is a possible D gene (5 bases). Germline V gives CDR1 SQVTM, CDR2 ANQGSEA. The CDR3 covers 11 residues. The CDR3: CSGGDLYGYTF. The DNA of the CDR3 is TGCAGTGGGGGGGACCTCTATGGCTACACCTTC.

The CDR3 protein is CASSEAGRTDTQYF. CDR3 DNA sequence: TGTGCCAGCAGTGAAGCCGGTCGCACAGATACGCAGTATTTT. The V gene is TRBV6-1, the J gene TRBJ2-3; D not certain. The V and J ends lost 0 bases and 1 base respectively, with 5 bases between them. The CDR3 spans 14 residues. Germline values: CDR1 MNHNS, CDR2 SASEGT.

The gene calls are TRBV27 and TRBJ1-5; possible D gene TRBD1, 6 bases. The V gene lost 8 bases and the J gene lost 4 bases, with 9 bases spanning the gap. This CDR3 region has 12 residues. From germline, CDR1 is MNHEY and CDR2 SMNVEV (reference sequence). CDR3 nucleotide sequence: TGTGCCAGCGGACAGACAAATCAGCCCCAGCATTTT. Translation gives CASGQTNQPQHF.

This clone has a handful of counts. The chain carries TRBV5-4 and TRBJ2-1; perhaps TRBD2 as D (5 bases). The ends were cut back, 2 bases at V and 6 bases at J, with 12 bases in the middle. This CDR3 is 14 amino acids long. Germline values: CDR1 SGHNT, CDR2 YYREEE (reference sequence). The CDR3 nucleotides are TGTGCCAGCAGCTTACCCGGGGTGGGCAATGAGCAGTTCTTC. Translation: CASSLPGVGNEQFF. The complete variable domain, with remaining parts taken from reference TRBV5-4 and TRBJ2-1, reads ETGVTQSPTHLIKTRGQQVTLRCSSQSGHNTVSWYQQALGQGPQFIFQYYREEENGRGNFPPRFSGLQFPNYSSELNVNALELDDSALYLCASSLPGVGNEQFFGPGTRLTVL.

The chain employs TRBV5-1 and TRBJ1-1; 7 nucleotides line up with TRBD1. The V gene end was trimmed by 7 bases and the J gene end by 0 bases; junction bases not matched to a gene: 15. The germline gives CDR1 SGHRS, CDR2 YFSETQ. The CDR3 sequence is 17 residues long. The CDR3 here is CASYGRTGDILNTEAFF. CDR3 bases: TGCGCCAGCTATGGTCGGACAGGAGATATCTTGAACACTGAAGCTTTCTTT. Full variable domain (remainder filled in from reference TRBV5-1 and TRBJ1-1): KAGVTQTPRYLIKTRGQQVTLSCSPISGHRSVSWYQQTPGQGLQFLFEYFSETQRNKGNFPGRFSGRQFSNSRSEMNVSTLELGDSALYLCASYGRTGDILNTEAFFGQGTRLTVV.

This chain joins TRBV6-5 and TRBJ1-2, with 11 bases identical to TRBD1. Germline assignment: CDR1 MNHEY and CDR2 SVGAGI. The CDR3 covers 13 residues. J gave up 6 bases and V 7 bases, and 4 bases lay outside the gene matches. DNA of the CDR3: TGTGCCAGCACCCGGACAGGGGGCGATGGCTACACCTTC. Protein product: CASTRTGGDGYTF.

The chain has TRBV2 and TRBJ1-4; D is ambiguous. The CDR3 totals 15 residues. Trimming removed 10 bases from V and 0 bases from J, with 15 bases in between. Germline V gene sequence: CDR1 SNHLY, CDR2 FYNNEI. The CDR3 DNA sequence: TGTGCCACTCTCCGAGAGGGTGCAACTAATGAAAAACTGTTTTTT. Translated: CATLREGATNEKLFF.